This is a list of T cell receptor beta chains from one sample in a study of blood T cell repertoires in COVID-19. The table came from immunoSEQ multiplex PCR; TCRdb's copy has only in-frame clones and leaves some out. The sample lists around 130,000 clones, 84% occurring once. Sequencing input: PBMCs or T cells enriched from blood (not recorded which). These receptor sequences come from a woman aged 18-29 years who had been exposed to COVID-19. Both conserved end residues are trimmed from each CDR3.

>TRBJ1-4|TRBV2
ASGGTGHEKLF
>TRBJ2-5|TRBV7-9
ASSASTGDVGETQY
>TRBJ2-7|TRBV10-3
AISGGGSYEQY
>TRBJ1-2|TRBV9
ASSAGEGAYGYT
>TRBJ2-1|TRBV28
ASRVRTGGYNEQF
>TRBJ2-3|TRBV18
ASSPRGLAGGPDTQY
>TRBJ2-7|TRBV29-1
SVTGTASYEQY
>TRBJ1-2|TRBV4-1
ASSQRANYGYT
>TRBJ1-2|TRBV2
ASSAQGDYGYT
>TRBJ1-2|TRBV18
ASSRRPRTEVYNYGYT
>TRBJ2-1|TRBV6-4
ASSDSDNNEQF
>TRBJ1-1|TRBV18
ASSRRLTGLTDTEAF
>TRBJ1-3|TRBV2
ASSEAGRNSGNTIY